This T cell receptor (beta chain) was captured in a study of blood T cell repertoires in COVID-19. Study-level information: Sources were T cells, B-cell-depleted T cells, or PBMCs; the material itself was cDNA or gDNA.

V dropped 5 bases and J dropped 9; count of bases not matched to a gene: 11. The CDR3 runs to 16 residues. Germline V CDR1 and CDR2: MNHEY, SMNVEV (reference sequence). Study processing details: How many nucleated cells were present was estimated from reference gene primer amplification. This table comes from immunoSEQ multiplex PCR, and its TCRdb copy is limited to in-frame clones, with some not included. V and J calls and clone size are as listed in that table; D and trimming were resolved from the DNA. Altogether approximately 52,000 clones are present, approximately 92% being singletons, with the ten largest covering roughly 5.3%.

The gene calls are TRBV27 and TRBJ1-6, with 9 bases aligning to TRBD1. This clonotype was sampled from a man between 60 and 75 years old with active COVID-19. Input material: peripheral blood. CDR3 DNA sequence: TGTGCCAGCAGTCTCCGCCGGGACAGGGCGGTTTCACCCCTCCACTTT. Translated, it gives CASSLRRDRAVSPLHF.